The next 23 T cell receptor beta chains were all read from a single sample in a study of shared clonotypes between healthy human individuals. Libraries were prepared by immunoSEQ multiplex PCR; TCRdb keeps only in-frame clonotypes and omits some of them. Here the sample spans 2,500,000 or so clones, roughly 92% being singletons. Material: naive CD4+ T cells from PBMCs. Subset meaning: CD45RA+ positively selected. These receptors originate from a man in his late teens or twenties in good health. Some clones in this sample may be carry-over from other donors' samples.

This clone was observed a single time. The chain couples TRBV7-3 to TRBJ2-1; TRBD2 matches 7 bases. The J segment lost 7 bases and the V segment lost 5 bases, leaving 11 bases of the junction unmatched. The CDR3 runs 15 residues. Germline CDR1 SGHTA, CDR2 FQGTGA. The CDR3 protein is CASSTASGDPNEQFF. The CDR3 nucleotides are TGTGCCAGCAGCACGGCTAGCGGCGACCCAAATGAGCAGTTCTTC.

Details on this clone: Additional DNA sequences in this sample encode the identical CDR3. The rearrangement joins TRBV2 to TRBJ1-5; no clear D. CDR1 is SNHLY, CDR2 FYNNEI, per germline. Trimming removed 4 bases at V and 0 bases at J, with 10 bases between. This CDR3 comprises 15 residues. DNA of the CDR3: TGTGCCAGCAGTGGCAGCCGATATAGCAATCAGCCCCAGCATTTT. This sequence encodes CASSGSRYSNQPQHF. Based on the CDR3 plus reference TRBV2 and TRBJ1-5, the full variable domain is EPEVTQTPSHQVTQMGQEVILRCVPISNHLYFYWYRQILGQKVEFLVSFYNNEISEKSEIFDDQFSVERPDGSNFTLKIRSTKLEDSAMYFCASSGSRYSNQPQHFGDGTRLSIL.

The CDR3 region has the DNA TGTGCCAGCAGTGACGAGGGGCTAGCCAAAAACATTCAGTACTTC. This codes for CASSDEGLAKNIQYF. This chain links TRBV2 with TRBJ2-4; D is tentatively TRBD1 or TRBD2 (5 bases each). The CDR3 loop spans 15 amino acids. V lost 3 bases, J lost 0 bases, and 9 bases lay in between. CDR1 and CDR2 (germline): SNHLY, FYNNEI. Drawing the rest from reference TRBV2 and TRBJ2-4, the complete variable domain is EPEVTQTPSHQVTQMGQEVILRCVPISNHLYFYWYRQILGQKVEFLVSFYNNEISEKSEIFDDQFSVERPDGSNFTLKIRSTKLEDSAMYFCASSDEGLAKNIQYFGAGTRLSVL.

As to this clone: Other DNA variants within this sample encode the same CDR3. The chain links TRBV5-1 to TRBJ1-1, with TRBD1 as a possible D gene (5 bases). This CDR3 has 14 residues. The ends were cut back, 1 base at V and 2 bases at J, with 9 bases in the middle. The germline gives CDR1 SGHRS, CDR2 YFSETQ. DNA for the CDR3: TGCGCCAGCAGCTTGACCCAGGGAAACACTGAAGCTTTCTTT. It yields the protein CASSLTQGNTEAFF.

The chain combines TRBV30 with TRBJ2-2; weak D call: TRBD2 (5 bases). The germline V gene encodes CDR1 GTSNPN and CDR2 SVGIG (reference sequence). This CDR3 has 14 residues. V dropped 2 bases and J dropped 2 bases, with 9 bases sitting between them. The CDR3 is CAWSPGSNTGELFF. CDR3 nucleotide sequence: TGTGCCTGGAGTCCGGGAAGTAACACCGGGGAGCTGTTTTTT.

The CDR3 sequence: CATSRVRKDTQYF. DNA of the CDR3: TGTGCCACCAGCAGAGTTAGGAAGGATACGCAGTATTTT. This chain joins TRBV15 and TRBJ2-3; no clear D gene. The CDR3 consists of 13 residues. Trimming stripped 1 base from V and 6 bases from J, with 8 bases between. CDR1 is LNHNV and CDR2 is YYDKDF in the germline V gene (reference sequence).

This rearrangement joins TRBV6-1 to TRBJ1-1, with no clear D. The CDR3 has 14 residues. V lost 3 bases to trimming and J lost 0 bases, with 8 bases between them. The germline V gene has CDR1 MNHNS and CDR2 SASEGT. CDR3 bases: TGTGCCAGCAGTGAGTGGGCGATGAACACTGAAGCTTTCTTT. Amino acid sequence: CASSEWAMNTEAFF.

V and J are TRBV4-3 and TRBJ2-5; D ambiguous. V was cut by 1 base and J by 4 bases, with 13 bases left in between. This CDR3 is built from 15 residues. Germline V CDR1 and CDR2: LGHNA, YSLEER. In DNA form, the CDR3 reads TGCGCCAGCAGCCAAGGAGGCCTGGGTGGAGAGACCCAGTACTTC. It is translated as CASSQGGLGGETQYF.

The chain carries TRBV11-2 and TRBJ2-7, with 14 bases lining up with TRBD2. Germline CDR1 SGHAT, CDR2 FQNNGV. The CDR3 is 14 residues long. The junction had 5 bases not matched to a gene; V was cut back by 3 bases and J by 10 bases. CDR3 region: CASSLGLAGVEQYF. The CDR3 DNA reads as TGTGCCAGCAGCTTGGGACTAGCGGGAGTAGAACAGTACTTC.

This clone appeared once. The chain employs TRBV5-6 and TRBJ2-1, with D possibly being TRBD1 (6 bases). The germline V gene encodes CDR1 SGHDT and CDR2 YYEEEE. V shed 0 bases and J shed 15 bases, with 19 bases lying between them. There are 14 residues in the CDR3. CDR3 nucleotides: TGTGCCAGCAGCTTGGAATCAGGGGCCGCCTCGAGGTTCTTC. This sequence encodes CASSLESGAASRFF.

CDR3 DNA sequence: TGTGCCAGCAGCAAAGAGGCTAGCGGGAGAGTAAACACCGGGGAGCTGTTTTTT. Translating it yields CASSKEASGRVNTGELFF. This sequence joins TRBV21-1 and TRBJ2-2; the table's D call, TRBD2, has no DNA check behind it. TRBV21-1 corresponds to a pseudogene. The CDR3 has 18 amino acids.

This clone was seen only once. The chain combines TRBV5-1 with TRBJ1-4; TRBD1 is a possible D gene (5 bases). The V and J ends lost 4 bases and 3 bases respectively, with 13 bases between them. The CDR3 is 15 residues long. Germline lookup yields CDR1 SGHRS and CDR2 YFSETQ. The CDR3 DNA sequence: TGCGCCAGCAGCAAGATGGGGGTTGCTAATGAAAAACTGTTTTTT. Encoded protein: CASSKMGVANEKLFF.

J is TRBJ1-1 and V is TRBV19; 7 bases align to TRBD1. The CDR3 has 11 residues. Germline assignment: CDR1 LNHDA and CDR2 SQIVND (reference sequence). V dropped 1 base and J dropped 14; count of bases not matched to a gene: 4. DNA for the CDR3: TGTGCCAGTAGTATAGCAGGGGGTCGCTTCTTT. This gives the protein CASSIAGGRFF.

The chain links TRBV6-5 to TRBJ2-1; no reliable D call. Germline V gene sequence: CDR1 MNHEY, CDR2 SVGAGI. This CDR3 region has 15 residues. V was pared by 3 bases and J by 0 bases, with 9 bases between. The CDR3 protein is CASSYDGTSYNEQFF. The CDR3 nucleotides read TGTGCCAGCAGTTATGACGGCACCTCCTACAATGAGCAGTTCTTC.

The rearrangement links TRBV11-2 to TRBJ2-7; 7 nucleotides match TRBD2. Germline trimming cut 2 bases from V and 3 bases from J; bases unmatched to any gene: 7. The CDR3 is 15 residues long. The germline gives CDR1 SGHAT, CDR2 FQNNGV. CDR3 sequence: CASSLRRETFYEQYF. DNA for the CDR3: TGTGCCAGCAGCTTAAGGCGGGAGACTTTCTACGAGCAGTACTTC.

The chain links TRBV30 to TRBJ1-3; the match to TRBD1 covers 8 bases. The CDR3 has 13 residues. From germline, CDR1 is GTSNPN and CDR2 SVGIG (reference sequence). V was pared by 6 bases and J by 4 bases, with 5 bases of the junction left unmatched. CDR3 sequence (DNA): TGTGCCTGTCGCGGGACAGGAGGAAACACCATATATTTT. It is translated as CACRGTGGNTIYF.

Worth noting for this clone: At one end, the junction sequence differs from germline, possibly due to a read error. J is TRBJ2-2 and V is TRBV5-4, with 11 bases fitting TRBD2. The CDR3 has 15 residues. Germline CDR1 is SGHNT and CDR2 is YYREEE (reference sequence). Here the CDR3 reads CASSPLAGVTGDLFF. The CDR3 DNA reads TGTGCCAGCAGCCCACTAGCGGGAGTGACCGGGGATCTGTTTTTT.

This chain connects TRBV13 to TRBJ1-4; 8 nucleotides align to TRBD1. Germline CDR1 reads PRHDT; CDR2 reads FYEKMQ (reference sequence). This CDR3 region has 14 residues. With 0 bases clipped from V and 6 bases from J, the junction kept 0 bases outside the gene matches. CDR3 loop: CASSLGTGDEKLFF. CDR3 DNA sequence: TGTGCCAGCAGCTTAGGGACAGGGGATGAAAAACTGTTTTTT.

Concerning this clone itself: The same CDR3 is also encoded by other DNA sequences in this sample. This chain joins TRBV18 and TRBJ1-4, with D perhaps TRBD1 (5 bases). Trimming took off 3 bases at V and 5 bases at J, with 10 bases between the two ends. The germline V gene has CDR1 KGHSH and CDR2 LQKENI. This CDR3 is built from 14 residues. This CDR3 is CASSPTVTNEKLFF. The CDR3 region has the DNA TGTGCCAGCTCACCGACAGTTACCAATGAAAAACTGTTTTTT.

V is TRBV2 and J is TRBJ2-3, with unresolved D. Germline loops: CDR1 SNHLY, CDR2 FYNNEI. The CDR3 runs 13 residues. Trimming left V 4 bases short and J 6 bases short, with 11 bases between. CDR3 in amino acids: CASSALPADTQYF. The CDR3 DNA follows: TGTGCCAGCAGTGCCCTGCCGGCGGATACGCAGTATTTT.

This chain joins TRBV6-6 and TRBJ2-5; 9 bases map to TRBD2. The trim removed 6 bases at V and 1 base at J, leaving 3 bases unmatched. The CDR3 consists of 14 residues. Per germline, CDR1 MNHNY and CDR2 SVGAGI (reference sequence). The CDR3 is CASRTAGGQETQYF. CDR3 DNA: TGTGCCAGCAGAACAGCGGGAGGCCAAGAGACCCAGTACTTC.

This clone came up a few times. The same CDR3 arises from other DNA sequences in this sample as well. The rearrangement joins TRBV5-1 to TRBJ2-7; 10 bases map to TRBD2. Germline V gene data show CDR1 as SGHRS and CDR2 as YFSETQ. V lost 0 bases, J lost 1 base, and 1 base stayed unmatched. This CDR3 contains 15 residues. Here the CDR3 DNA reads TGCGCCAGCAGCTTGGCTAGCGGGAGTTCCTACGAGCAGTACTTC. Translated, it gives CASSLASGSSYEQYF. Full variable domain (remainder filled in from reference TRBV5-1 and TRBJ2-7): KAGVTQTPRYLIKTRGQQVTLSCSPISGHRSVSWYQQTPGQGLQFLFEYFSETQRNKGNFPGRFSGRQFSNSRSEMNVSTLELGDSALYLCASSLASGSSYEQYFGPGTRLTVT.

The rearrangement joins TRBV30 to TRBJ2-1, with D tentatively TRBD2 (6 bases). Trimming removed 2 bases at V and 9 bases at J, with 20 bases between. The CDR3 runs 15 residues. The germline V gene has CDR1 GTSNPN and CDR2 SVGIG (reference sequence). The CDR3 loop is CAWSRRSGAWSEQFF. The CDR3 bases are TGTGCCTGGAGTCGTAGGTCGGGAGCTTGGAGTGAGCAGTTCTTC. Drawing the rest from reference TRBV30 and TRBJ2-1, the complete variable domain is SQTIHQWPATLVQPVGSPLSLECTVEGTSNPNLYWYRQAAGRGLQLLFYSVGIGQISSEVPQNLSASRPQDRQFILSSKKLLLSDSGFYLCAWSRRSGAWSEQFFGPGTRLTVL.